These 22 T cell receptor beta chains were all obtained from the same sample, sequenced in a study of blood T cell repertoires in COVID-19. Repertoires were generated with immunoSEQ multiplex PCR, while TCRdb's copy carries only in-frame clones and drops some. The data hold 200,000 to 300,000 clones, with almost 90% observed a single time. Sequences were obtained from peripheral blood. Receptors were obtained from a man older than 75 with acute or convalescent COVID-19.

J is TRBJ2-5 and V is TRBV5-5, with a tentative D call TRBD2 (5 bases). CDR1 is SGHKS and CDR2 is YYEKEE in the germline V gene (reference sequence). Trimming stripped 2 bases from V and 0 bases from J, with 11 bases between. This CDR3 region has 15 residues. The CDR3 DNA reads TGTGCCAGCAGCTTCGGTGGGAGAGACCAAGAGACCCAGTACTTC. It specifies CASSFGGRDQETQYF.

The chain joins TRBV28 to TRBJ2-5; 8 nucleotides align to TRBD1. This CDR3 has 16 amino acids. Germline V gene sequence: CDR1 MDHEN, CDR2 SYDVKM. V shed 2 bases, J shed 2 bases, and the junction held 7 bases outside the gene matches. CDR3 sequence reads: CASSLGSGQGQETQYF. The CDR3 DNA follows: TGTGCCAGCAGTTTAGGATCTGGACAGGGTCAAGAGACCCAGTACTTC.

The CDR3 region has the DNA TGTGCCAGCAGCTTGGCCGTGAGCTCCTATAATTCACCCCTCCACTTT. Its protein is CASSLAVSSYNSPLHF. The chain couples TRBV5-5 to TRBJ1-6; no definite D call. The germline CDR1 and CDR2 sequences are SGHKS and YYEKEE (reference sequence). The CDR3 extends over 16 amino acids. V lost 0 bases and J lost 0, with 7 bases in between. Drawing the rest from reference TRBV5-5 and TRBJ1-6, the complete variable domain is DAGVTQSPTHLIKTRGQQVTLRCSPISGHKSVSWYQQVLGQGPQFIFQYYEKEERGRGNFPDRFSARQFPNYSSELNVNALLLGDSALYLCASSLAVSSYNSPLHFGNGTRLTVT.

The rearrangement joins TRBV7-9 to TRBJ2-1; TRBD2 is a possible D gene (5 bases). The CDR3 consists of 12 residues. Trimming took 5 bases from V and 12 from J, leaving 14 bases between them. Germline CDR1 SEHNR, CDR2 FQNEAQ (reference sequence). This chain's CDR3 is CASSRGNAGQFF. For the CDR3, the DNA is TGTGCCAGCAGCAGAGGGAACGCGGGGCAGTTCTTC.

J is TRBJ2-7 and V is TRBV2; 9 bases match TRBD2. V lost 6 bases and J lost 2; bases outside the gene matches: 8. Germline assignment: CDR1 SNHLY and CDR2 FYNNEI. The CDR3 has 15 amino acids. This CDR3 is CASRGGRAATYEQYF. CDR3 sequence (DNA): TGTGCCAGCAGAGGCGGGAGGGCCGCGACCTACGAGCAGTACTTC.

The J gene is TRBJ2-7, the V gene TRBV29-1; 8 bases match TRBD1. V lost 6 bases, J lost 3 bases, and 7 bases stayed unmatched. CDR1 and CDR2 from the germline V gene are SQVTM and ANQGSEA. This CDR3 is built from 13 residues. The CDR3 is CSVPGGAHYEQYF. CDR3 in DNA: TGCAGCGTACCAGGGGGCGCCCACTACGAGCAGTACTTC.

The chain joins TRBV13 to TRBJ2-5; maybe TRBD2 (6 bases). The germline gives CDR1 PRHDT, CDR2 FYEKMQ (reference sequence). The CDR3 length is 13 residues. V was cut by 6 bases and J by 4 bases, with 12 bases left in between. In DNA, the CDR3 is TGTGCCAGCAGTGGCTGGGGAGGAGAGACCCAGTACTTC. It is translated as CASSGWGGETQYF.

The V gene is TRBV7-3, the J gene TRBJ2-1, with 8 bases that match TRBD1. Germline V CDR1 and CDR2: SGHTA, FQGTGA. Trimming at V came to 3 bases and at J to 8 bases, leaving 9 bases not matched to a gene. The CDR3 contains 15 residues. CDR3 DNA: TGTGCCAGCAGCTTCTCCGGGACAGGAACCCATGAGCAGTTCTTC. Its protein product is CASSFSGTGTHEQFF.

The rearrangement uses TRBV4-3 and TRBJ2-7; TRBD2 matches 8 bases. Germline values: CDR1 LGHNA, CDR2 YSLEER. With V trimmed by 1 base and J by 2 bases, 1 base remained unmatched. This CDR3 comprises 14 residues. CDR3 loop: CASSQAGGAYEQYF. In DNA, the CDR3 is TGCGCCAGCAGCCAAGCGGGGGGGGCCTACGAGCAGTACTTC.

For the CDR3, the DNA is TGTGCCAGCTCACCAGCAGGGGGCGACTATGGCTACACCTTC. Translated, it gives CASSPAGGDYGYTF. This sequence joins TRBV18 and TRBJ1-2, with TRBD1 matching 8 bases. The V gene's germline CDR1 is KGHSH and CDR2 LQKENI. This CDR3 region has 14 residues. The J segment lost 3 bases and the V segment lost 2 bases, leaving 2 bases of the junction unmatched. The variable domain in full, completed from reference TRBV18 and TRBJ1-2, reads NAGVMQNPRHLVRRRGQEARLRCSPMKGHSHVYWYRQLPEEGLKFMVYLQKENIIDESGMPKERFSAEFPKEGPSILRIQQVVRGDSAAYFCASSPAGGDYGYTFGSGTRLTVV.

The CDR3 region is CASSPPGLKNTEAFF. CDR3 DNA: TGTGCCAGCTCACCACCCGGACTGAAGAACACTGAAGCTTTCTTT. The gene calls are TRBV18 and TRBJ1-1, with unresolved D. This CDR3 is built from 15 residues. The V gene lost 0 bases and the J gene lost 1 base, with 9 bases spanning the gap. Germline CDR1 is KGHSH and CDR2 is LQKENI.

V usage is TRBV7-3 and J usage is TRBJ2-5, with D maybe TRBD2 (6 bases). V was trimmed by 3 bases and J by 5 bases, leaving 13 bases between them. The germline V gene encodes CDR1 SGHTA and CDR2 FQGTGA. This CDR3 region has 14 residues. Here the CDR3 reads CASSFGGPGETQYF. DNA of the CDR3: TGTGCCAGCAGCTTTGGAGGGCCCGGGGAGACCCAGTACTTC. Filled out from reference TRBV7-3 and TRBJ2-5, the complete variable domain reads GAGVSQTPSNKVTEKGKYVELRCDPISGHTALYWYRQSLGQGPEFLIYFQGTGAADDSGLPNDRFFAVRPEGSVSTLKIQRTERGDSAVYLCASSFGGPGETQYFGPGTRLLVL.

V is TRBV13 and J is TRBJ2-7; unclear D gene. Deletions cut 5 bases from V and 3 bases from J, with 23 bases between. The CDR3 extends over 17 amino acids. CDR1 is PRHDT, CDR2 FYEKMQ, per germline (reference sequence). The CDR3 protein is CASSTRRDGFSFYEQYF. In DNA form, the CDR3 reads TGTGCCAGCAGCACTCGCCGCGACGGGTTCTCCTTCTACGAGCAGTACTTC.

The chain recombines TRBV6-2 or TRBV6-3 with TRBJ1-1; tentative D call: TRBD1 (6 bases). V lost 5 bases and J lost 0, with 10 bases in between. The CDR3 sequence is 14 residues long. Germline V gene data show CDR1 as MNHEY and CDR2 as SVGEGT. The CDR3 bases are TGTGCCAGCAGTGGCGGACAGCTGAACACTGAAGCTTTCTTT. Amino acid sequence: CASSGGQLNTEAFF.

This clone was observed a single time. The CDR3 is CASSAQSLGRGNTIYF. CDR3 sequence (DNA): TGTGCCAGCAGCGCCCAATCCCTGGGGCGAGGAAACACCATATATTTT. The chain couples TRBV7-6 to TRBJ1-3; a possible D gene is TRBD1 (5 bases). Germline-derived CDR1 and CDR2 are SGHVS and FNYEAQ. With 5 bases removed from V and 4 bases from J, the gap between germline ends came to 18 bases. The CDR3 extends over 16 amino acids.

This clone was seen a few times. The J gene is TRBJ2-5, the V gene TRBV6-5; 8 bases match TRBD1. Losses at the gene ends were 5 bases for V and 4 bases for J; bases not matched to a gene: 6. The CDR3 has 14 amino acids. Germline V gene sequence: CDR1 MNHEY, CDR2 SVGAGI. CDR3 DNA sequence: TGTGCCAGCAGTCCCAGGGGGCTTGGAGAGACCCAGTACTTC. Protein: CASSPRGLGETQYF.

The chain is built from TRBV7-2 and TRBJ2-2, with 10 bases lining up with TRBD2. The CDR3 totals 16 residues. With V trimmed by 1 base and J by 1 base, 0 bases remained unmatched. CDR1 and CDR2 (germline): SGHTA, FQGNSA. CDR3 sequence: CASSLGTSGNTGELFF. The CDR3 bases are TGTGCCAGCAGCTTAGGGACTAGCGGGAACACCGGGGAGCTGTTTTTT. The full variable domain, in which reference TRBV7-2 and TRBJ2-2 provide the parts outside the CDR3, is GAGVSQSPSNKVTEKGKDVELRCDPISGHTALYWYRQSLGQGLEFLIYFQGNSAPDKSGLPSDRFSAERTGGSVSTLTIQRTQQEDSAVYLCASSLGTSGNTGELFFGEGSRLTVL.

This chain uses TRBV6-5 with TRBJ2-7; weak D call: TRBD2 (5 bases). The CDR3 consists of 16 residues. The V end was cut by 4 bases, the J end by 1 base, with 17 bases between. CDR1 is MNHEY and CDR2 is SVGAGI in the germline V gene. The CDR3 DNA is TGTGCCAGCAGTTCTTTGGCGGGCCCTTTTTCCTACGAGCAGTACTTC. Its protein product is CASSSLAGPFSYEQYF.

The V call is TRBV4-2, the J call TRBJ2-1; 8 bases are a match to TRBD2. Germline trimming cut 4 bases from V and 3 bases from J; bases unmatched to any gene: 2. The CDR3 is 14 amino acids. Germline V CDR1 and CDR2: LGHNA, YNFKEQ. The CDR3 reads CASSRSGDYNEQFF. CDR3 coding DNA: TGTGCCAGCAGCCGTAGCGGGGACTACAATGAGCAGTTCTTC.

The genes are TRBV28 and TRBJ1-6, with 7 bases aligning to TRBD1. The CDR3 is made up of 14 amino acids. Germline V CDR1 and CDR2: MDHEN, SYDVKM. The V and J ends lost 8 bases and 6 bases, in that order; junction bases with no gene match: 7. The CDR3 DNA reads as TGTGCCAGCTTCCGGGGACAGTCTAATTCACCCCTCCACTTT. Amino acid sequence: CASFRGQSNSPLHF.

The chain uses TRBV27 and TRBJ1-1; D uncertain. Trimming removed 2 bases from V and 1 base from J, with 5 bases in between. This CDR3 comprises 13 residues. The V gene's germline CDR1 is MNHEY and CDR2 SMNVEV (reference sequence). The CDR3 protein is CASSLNRNTEAFF. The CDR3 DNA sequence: TGTGCCAGCAGTTTAAACAGGAACACTGAAGCTTTCTTT.

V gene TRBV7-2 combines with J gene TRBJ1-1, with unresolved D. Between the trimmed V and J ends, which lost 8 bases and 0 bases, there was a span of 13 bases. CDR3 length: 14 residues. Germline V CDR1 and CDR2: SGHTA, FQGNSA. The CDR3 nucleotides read TGTGCCAGCTTCAAGGTGGGAGTGAACACTGAAGCTTTCTTT. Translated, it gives CASFKVGVNTEAFF. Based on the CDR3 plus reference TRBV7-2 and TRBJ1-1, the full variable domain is GAGVSQSPSNKVTEKGKDVELRCDPISGHTALYWYRQSLGQGLEFLIYFQGNSAPDKSGLPSDRFSAERTGGSVSTLTIQRTQQEDSAVYLCASFKVGVNTEAFFGQGTRLTVV.